The 19 T cell receptor beta chains below were found in one sample sequenced in a study of Tregs in tolerant kidney transplant recipients. Assay used: immunoSEQ multiplex PCR; TCRdb lists only in-frame clones, some missing. Reported are about 52,000 clones; the ten largest clones contain approximately 0.81%. The sequencing used CD4+ T cells from blood, collected before the transplant. The receptors originated from a human donor who received a combined kidney and bone marrow transplant.

The CDR3 reads CASSLMANRGYEQYF. The sequenced part of the CDR3 DNA is TGTGCCAGCAGCTTAATGGCCAACCGGGGCTACGAG. The J gene is TRBJ2-7, the V gene TRBV7-9; possible D gene TRBD2, 5 bases. The read finishes 3 residues shy of the CDR3 end, and the germline J gene is used to complete it. V shed 2 bases and J shed 3 bases, with 14 bases lying between them. Germline V CDR1 and CDR2: SEHNR, FQNEAQ (reference sequence). This CDR3 is 15 amino acids long.

Of note for this clone: The read stops 3 residues short of the end of the CDR3; the missing end is completed from the germline J gene. The chain joins TRBV19 to TRBJ1-1; TRBD1 agrees at 8 bases. The V gene end was trimmed by 5 bases and the J gene end by 5 bases; junction bases not matched to a gene: 4. The germline gives CDR1 LNHDA, CDR2 SQIVND (reference sequence). The CDR3 loop spans 13 amino acids. The CDR3 loop is CASSVTGGTEAFF. The covered CDR3 bases are TGTGCCAGTAGTGTAACAGGGGGGACTGAA. Full variable domain (missing parts from reference TRBV19 and TRBJ1-1): DGGITQSPKYLFRKEGQNVTLSCEQNLNHDAMYWYRQDPGQGLRLIYYSQIVNDFQKGDIAEGYSVSREKKESFPLTVTSAQKNPTAFYLCASSVTGGTEAFFGQGTRLTVV.

The CDR3 sequence is CASSLDRGRETQYF. The part of the CDR3 DNA that was read is TGTGCCAGCAGCTTGGACAGGGGCAGGGAGACC. The V call is TRBV7-9, the J call TRBJ2-5; 9 bases are shared with TRBD1. The read ends 3 residues shy of where the CDR3 ends; the end is completed using the germline J gene. The CDR3 extends over 14 amino acids. Germline-derived CDR1 and CDR2 are SEHNR and FQNEAQ (reference sequence). Trimming took 3 bases from V and 5 from J; bases not matched to a gene: 4.

On this clone: The read ends 3 residues before the CDR3 terminus; that terminus is restored from the germline J gene. J is TRBJ2-1 and V is TRBV6-2 or TRBV6-3, with D maybe TRBD1 (5 bases). This CDR3 is built from 15 residues. From germline, CDR1 is MNHEY and CDR2 SVGEGT. The V and J ends lost 5 bases and 6 bases respectively, with 17 bases between them. The CDR3 bases that were read are TGTGCCAGCAGTCTAGGGGTAGTGGGCTTCAATGAG. The encoded protein is CASSLGVVGFNE. The complete CDR3 sequence is CASSLGVVGFNEQFF.

Comments on this clone: The read comes to an end 3 residues before the CDR3 does, leaving the germline J gene to fill in the end. The chain employs TRBV5-1 and TRBJ1-2; D unresolved. V was shortened by 4 bases and J by 5 bases, with 15 bases between the two germline ends. This CDR3 region has 14 residues. Germline V gene data show CDR1 as SGHRS and CDR2 as YFSETQ. CDR3 protein: CASSGGSKNYGYTF. The CDR3 DNA, read in part, is TGCGCCAGCAGCGGCGGGTCCAAAAATTATGGC.

A remark on this clone: The sequenced fragment ends 3 residues before the CDR3 boundary, so the rest is inferred from the germline J gene. This chain uses TRBV7-2 with TRBJ2-7, with 8 positions matching TRBD2. V shed 5 bases, J shed 4 bases, and the junction held 7 bases outside the gene matches. The V gene's germline CDR1 is SGHTA and CDR2 FQGNSA. This CDR3 region has 14 residues. The covered CDR3 bases are TGTGCCAGCAGCCCCTCAAGCGGGAGTTACGAG. Amino acids: CASSPSSGSYE. The whole CDR3 reads CASSPSSGSYEQYF.

About this clone: The read finishes 3 residues shy of the CDR3 end, and the germline J gene is used to complete it. This chain uses TRBV20-1 with TRBJ2-5; maybe TRBD2 (7 bases). V was shortened by 3 bases and J by 1 base, with 15 bases between the two germline ends. The CDR3 contains 15 residues. Germline CDR1 reads DFQATT; CDR2 reads SNEGSKA (reference sequence). The DNA read from the CDR3 is TGCAGTGCTAGCCGGGGGGCTAGCGGCCAAGAGACC. Encoded protein: CSASRGASGQET. The whole CDR3 protein is CSASRGASGQETQYF.

On this clone itself: The DNA ends 3 residues before the CDR3 does, and the rest of the CDR3 is filled in from the germline J gene. The chain couples TRBV18 to TRBJ2-2, with a possible D match to TRBD1 (5 bases). Germline V gene sequence: CDR1 KGHSH, CDR2 LQKENI. Trimming took 3 bases from V and 3 from J, leaving 8 bases between them. The CDR3 totals 14 residues. CDR3 amino acids: CASSPQGDTGELFF. CDR3 bases read: TGTGCCAGCTCACCTCAGGGTGACACCGGGGAG.

In regard to this clone: The read ends 3 residues early relative to the CDR3; the germline J gene fills the gap. The chain combines TRBV5-1 with TRBJ1-3; no firm D call. Trimming cost V 0 bases and J 0 bases, with 10 bases left between them. Germline values: CDR1 SGHRS, CDR2 YFSETQ. The CDR3 is 16 amino acids. The part of the CDR3 DNA that was read is TGCGCCAGCAGCTTGGTGGGCGATACCTCTGGAAACACC. Translated: CASSLVGDTSGNT. From start to end, the CDR3 is CASSLVGDTSGNTIYF.

Points on this clone: The read falls 3 residues short of the CDR3 end, and the missing part is taken from the germline J gene. The V gene is TRBV18, the J gene TRBJ1-1, with D maybe TRBD1 (6 bases). The V end was cut by 2 bases, the J end by 4 bases, with 11 bases between. The germline gives CDR1 KGHSH, CDR2 LQKENI. The CDR3 spans 14 residues. The CDR3 bases that were read are TGTGCCAGCTCACCATTGCGACAGGCCACTGAA. Residues: CASSPLRQATE. From start to end, the CDR3 is CASSPLRQATEAFF.

Note on this clone: Read sequence stops 3 residues before the CDR3 end, and the germline J gene provides the missing end. This chain links TRBV11-2 with TRBJ2-7, with a tentative D call TRBD2 (5 bases). The V gene lost 5 bases and the J gene lost 2 bases, with 16 bases spanning the gap. Germline values: CDR1 SGHAT, CDR2 FQNNGV. The CDR3 runs to 15 residues. The DNA read from the CDR3 is TGTGCCAGCAGCCAAGACTATTCTTTCACCTACGAG. It encodes CASSQDYSFTYE. In full, the CDR3 is CASSQDYSFTYEQYF.

Comment on this clone: The observed sequence ends 3 residues before the CDR3 terminus, with the missing tail filled in from the germline J gene. This chain uses TRBV18 with TRBJ2-2; 7 positions match TRBD1. J gave up 2 bases and V 6 bases, and 9 bases lay outside the gene matches. There are 16 residues in the CDR3. From germline, CDR1 is KGHSH and CDR2 LQKENI. The CDR3 protein is CASSNDRAQNTGELFF. The CDR3 bases that were read are TGTGCCAGCTCGAACGACAGGGCCCAAAACACCGGGGAG.

The sequenced part of the CDR3 DNA is TGTGCCAGTAGTATAAAGGCCACAGGGGGTCAGCCC. Protein product: CASSIKATGGQP. The complete CDR3 sequence is CASSIKATGGQPQHF. The rearrangement joins TRBV19 to TRBJ1-5; TRBD1 agrees at 8 bases. The sequenced fragment ends 3 residues before the CDR3 boundary, so the rest is inferred from the germline J gene. Per germline, CDR1 LNHDA and CDR2 SQIVND (reference sequence). CDR3 length equals 15 residues. V lost 2 bases to trimming and J lost 6 bases; unmatched junction nucleotides: 6.

The part of the CDR3 DNA that was read is TGTGCCAGTAGTGGCGGGAAAGAGACC. It encodes CASSGGKET. Given in full, the CDR3 is CASSGGKETQYF. The chain combines TRBV19 with TRBJ2-5; D perhaps matches TRBD2 (6 bases). The observed sequence ends 3 residues before the CDR3 terminus, with the missing tail filled in from the germline J gene. The V gene's germline CDR1 is LNHDA and CDR2 SQIVND (reference sequence). The CDR3 has 12 residues. V gave up 5 bases and J gave up 3 bases, with 7 bases separating them. Looking up the rest from reference TRBV19 and TRBJ2-5 gives the full variable domain: DGGITQSPKYLFRKEGQNVTLSCEQNLNHDAMYWYRQDPGQGLRLIYYSQIVNDFQKGDIAEGYSVSREKKESFPLTVTSAQKNPTAFYLCASSGGKETQYFGPGTRLLVL.

Comment on this clone: The CDR3 extends 3 residues past the end of the read, so its final part is completed from the germline J gene. V is TRBV19 and J is TRBJ1-5, with D possibly being TRBD1 (5 bases). Trimming left V 1 base short and J 3 bases short, with 19 bases between. The CDR3 spans 18 residues. Germline values: CDR1 LNHDA, CDR2 SQIVND (reference sequence). The CDR3 DNA, read in part, is TGTGCCAGTAGTATAGGAGGAGGGGAGGGCTCCCCCAATCAGCCC. It is translated as CASSIGGGEGSPNQP. The full CDR3 protein reads CASSIGGGEGSPNQPQHF.

Note on this clone: The read falls 3 residues short of the CDR3 end, and the missing part is taken from the germline J gene. This chain connects TRBV19 to TRBJ1-2; 10 nucleotides match TRBD1. Per the germline V gene, CDR1 is LNHDA and CDR2 is SQIVND (reference sequence). There are 15 residues in the CDR3. Trimming at V came to 5 bases and at J to 4 bases, leaving 7 bases not matched to a gene. The covered CDR3 bases are TGTGCCAGTAGTCCCTGGGACAGGGGCGGCTATGGC. It codes for CASSPWDRGGYG. The entire CDR3 sequence reads CASSPWDRGGYGYTF.

The part of the CDR3 DNA that was read is TGCAGTGCTAGCCAGAACACTGAA. It encodes CSASQNTE. The whole CDR3 protein is CSASQNTEAFF. The V call is TRBV20-1, the J call TRBJ1-1; D gene ambiguous. The CDR3 extends 3 residues past the end of the read, so its final part is completed from the germline J gene. Germline loops: CDR1 DFQATT, CDR2 SNEGSKA (reference sequence). The CDR3 length is 11 residues. Trimming took off 3 bases at V and 1 base at J, with 3 bases between the two ends.

About this clone: The sequenced fragment ends 3 residues before the CDR3 boundary, so the rest is inferred from the germline J gene. The chain employs TRBV5-1 and TRBJ2-1; no reliable D call. The CDR3 totals 16 residues. V lost 0 bases, J lost 0 bases, and 10 bases lay in between. Germline V gives CDR1 SGHRS, CDR2 YFSETQ. The sequenced part of the CDR3 DNA is TGCGCCAGCAGCTTGGTAGTCTCATCCTCCTACAATGAG. It is translated as CASSLVVSSSYNE. Given in full, the CDR3 is CASSLVVSSSYNEQFF.

The CDR3 bases that were read are TGTGCCAGCAGCTTAGTACTAGCGCGACAAGAGACC. It codes for CASSLVLARQET. The entire CDR3 is CASSLVLARQETQYF. The chain links TRBV7-2 to TRBJ2-5; 7 nucleotides agree with TRBD2. The read gets to within 3 residues of the CDR3 end, and the germline J gene fills in the rest. CDR3 length: 15 residues. Germline CDR1 reads SGHTA; CDR2 reads FQGNSA. After removal of 1 base from V and 2 bases from J, the junction contained 4 bases not matched to a gene.